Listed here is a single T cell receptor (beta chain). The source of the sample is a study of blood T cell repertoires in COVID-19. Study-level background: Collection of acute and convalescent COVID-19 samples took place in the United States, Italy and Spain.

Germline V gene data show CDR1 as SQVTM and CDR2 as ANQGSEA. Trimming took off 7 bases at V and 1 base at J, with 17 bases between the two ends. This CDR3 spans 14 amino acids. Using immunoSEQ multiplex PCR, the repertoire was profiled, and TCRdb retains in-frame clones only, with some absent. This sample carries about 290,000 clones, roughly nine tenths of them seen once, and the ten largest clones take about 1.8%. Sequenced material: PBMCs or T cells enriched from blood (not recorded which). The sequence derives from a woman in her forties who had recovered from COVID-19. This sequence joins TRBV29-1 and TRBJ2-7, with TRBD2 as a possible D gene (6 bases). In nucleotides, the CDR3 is TGCAGCGCCGCCGGCGGGGACTCTTCCTACGAGCAGTACTTC. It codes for CSAAGGDSSYEQYF.